Detailed here is one TCR beta chain. What antigen it recognizes has not been identified. No base-level quality is on record; no much larger clone is a single base apart. This sample was taken from a study of cytomegalovirus exposure and HLA in healthy donors (dated by TCRdb to the late 2010s). About the investigation overall: A later analysis indicated that the 90 to 150 validation repertoires were generated on the platform also employed for the 670 or so repertoires of the first cohort. The aim of the study was to test whether cataloging public T cell receptors could identify signatures of past pathogen exposure. In addition to the first cohort of approximately 670 subjects, a separate validation cohort of around 110 different subjects was used. To predict cytomegalovirus infection status, the study brought together high-throughput TCR immunosequencing, statistical association of individual TCRs with disease status, and machine learning.

Measured from the cysteine to the phenylalanine, the CDR3 is 15 residues long. Only the CDR3 DNA stays, 45 bases, in frame from base 1. Clipping removes 0 bases from V and 6 bases from J, with 4 as the unmatched junction base count. CDR1 and CDR2, per the germline V gene (reference sequence), are MNHEY and SMNVEV. The library was made by the immunoSEQ multiplex PCR assay. The paper's data handling went like this. A statistical classification framework was built to diagnose cytomegalovirus status from the catalog of TCR beta chain sequences. TCRdb took this table from immuneACCESS and kept in-frame rearrangements with V and J called. Such tables lack part of the clones; where checked against another copy, unresolved V genes explain under half of the gap, and the rest is unexplained. V and J calls and clone size are those listed in that table; D and trimming were worked out from the DNA. Across this sample there are 230,000 or so clones, with 88% seen only once. 2.9% of the sample goes to the ten largest clones.

The donors belonged to the validation cohort of about 120 subjects, which was separate from the 666-subject first cohort. The research as a whole found: In vitro tests confirmed that a few of the cytomegalovirus-associated TCR beta chains recognize cytomegalovirus antigens. The classifier was reported to diagnose cytomegalovirus status with high specificity and sensitivity in both the original cohort and the validation cohort. The authors suggested that the approach could potentially be generalized to other disease states and immunological phenotypes. A later analysis found that TCRs clustered in the first cohort also tended to co-occur in the 100 to 150 validation repertoires, with 90% to 95% of cluster scores above 0. In the study, approximately 160 TCR beta chains were listed as associated with cytomegalovirus. All 120 or so repertoires were used to score co-occurrence in the validation cohort in a later analysis, because that analysis had no HLA typing for the cohort. Across donors, most TCR sequences were observed very rarely, whereas some public TCRs were present in many individuals.

The sample comprised PBMCs. This receptor was identified in a young woman in good health and CMV-seronegative. The rearranged segments are TRBV27 and TRBJ2-1; 8 central bases correspond to TRBD1. DNA sequence: TGTGCCAGCAGTTTATCGGGGGGACAGGTCAATGAGCAGTTCTTC. Translation gives CASSLSGGQVNEQFF.